The 6 T cell receptor beta chains below come from one sample, sequenced in a study of shared clonotypes between healthy human individuals. Assay used: immunoSEQ multiplex PCR; TCRdb lists only in-frame clones, some missing. The table records some 980,000 clones, around three quarters of them present only once. The sequenced sample consisted of memory CD4+ T cells sorted from blood. Specified subset: CD45RA-negative fraction. These receptor sequences come from a man in his late teens or twenties in good health.

V is TRBV9 and J is TRBJ2-2, with D hard to call. The germline V and J ends were trimmed by 0 bases and 0 bases, with 9 bases remaining between them. In germline, CDR1 is SGDLS, CDR2 YYNGEE. CDR3 length: 16 residues. The CDR3 DNA reads as TGTGCCAGCAGCGTAGAGGGCGGCTCGAACACCGGGGAGCTGTTTTTT. Amino acids: CASSVEGGSNTGELFF.

This chain uses TRBV19 with TRBJ1-1; possible D gene TRBD1, 6 bases. The germline V and J ends were trimmed by 1 base and 1 base, with 10 bases remaining between them. The CDR3 has 15 residues. Per germline, CDR1 LNHDA and CDR2 SQIVND (reference sequence). CDR3 nucleotides: TGTGCCAGTAGTATAGGGGGGCTGGAGAACACTGAAGCTTTCTTT. Translating it yields CASSIGGLENTEAFF.

The rearrangement uses TRBV4-3 and TRBJ2-7; 11 bases line up with TRBD2. CDR1 LGHNA and CDR2 YSLEER come from the germline V gene. The V gene end was trimmed by 1 base and the J gene end by 6 bases; junction bases not matched to a gene: 8. This CDR3 is 16 amino acids long. The DNA of the CDR3 is TGCGCCAGCAGCCAAGTCGTAGCGGGAGGGGTGGTCGAGCAGTACTTC. It encodes CASSQVVAGGVVEQYF.

This chain joins TRBV18 and TRBJ2-7, with D unresolved. Trimming took off 3 bases at V and 6 bases at J, with 9 bases between the two ends. Germline assignment: CDR1 KGHSH and CDR2 LQKENI. This CDR3 has 12 residues. CDR3 coding DNA: TGTGCCAGCTCACCGCTCGTTGGCGAGCAGTACTTC. Protein sequence: CASSPLVGEQYF.

This chain joins TRBV6-5 and TRBJ2-7; weak D call: TRBD1 (6 bases). V was cut by 6 bases and J by 3 bases, with 18 bases left in between. Germline V gene lookup returns CDR1 MNHEY and CDR2 SVGAGI. This CDR3 has 15 residues. The CDR3: CASSPSTGRYYEQYF. In DNA form, the CDR3 reads TGTGCCAGCAGCCCCTCGACAGGACGGTACTACGAGCAGTACTTC.

The chain recombines TRBV6-6 with TRBJ2-1; 12 bases map to TRBD2. Germline-derived CDR1 and CDR2 are MNHNY and SVGAGI (reference sequence). Trimming at V came to 7 bases and at J to 9 bases, leaving 7 bases not matched to a gene. The CDR3 is 14 residues long. The CDR3 loop reads CASNRLAGVGEQFF. The CDR3 DNA follows: TGTGCCAGCAACCGACTAGCGGGAGTTGGTGAGCAGTTCTTC.